These 4 T cell receptor beta chains were all obtained from the same sample, sequenced in a study of blood T cell repertoires in COVID-19. The table came from immunoSEQ multiplex PCR; TCRdb's copy has only in-frame clones and leaves some out. The data contain 150,000 to 200,000 clones, roughly 84% of them seen just once; the ten biggest clones take up 13% to 15%. Sequenced material: peripheral blood. These receptors came from a woman between 70 and 85 years old with COVID-19, enrolled during active disease.

Written as DNA, the CDR3 is TGTGCCAGCAGTGGGACAGGTGGAAACACCATATATTTT. It yields the protein CASSGTGGNTIYF. V is TRBV6-6 and J is TRBJ1-3; 8 positions match TRBD1. In germline, CDR1 is MNHNY, CDR2 SVGAGI (reference sequence). This CDR3 has 13 residues. V trimming: 5 bases; J trimming: 3 bases; junction bases outside the gene matches: 0.

The gene calls are TRBV15 and TRBJ1-1, with a tentative D call TRBD1 (5 bases). Germline lookup yields CDR1 LNHNV and CDR2 YYDKDF (reference sequence). V lost 0 bases to trimming and J lost 5 bases, with 10 bases between them. CDR3 length: 14 residues. DNA for the CDR3: TGTGCCACCAGCAGAGATCCCCGGGGGACTGAAGCTTTCTTT. This translates into CATSRDPRGTEAFF.

The chain is built from TRBV7-9 and TRBJ1-5, with D hard to call. V was clipped by 3 bases and J by 7 bases, with 7 bases between them. This CDR3 contains 12 residues. Germline values: CDR1 SEHNR, CDR2 FQNEAQ (reference sequence). The CDR3 DNA is TGTGCCAGCAGCTTCTCCGGGCAGCCCCAGCATTTT. Translating it yields CASSFSGQPQHF.

The chain links TRBV28 to TRBJ2-5; TRBD1 matches 8 bases. The germline V gene encodes CDR1 MDHEN and CDR2 SYDVKM. The J segment lost 6 bases and the V segment lost 3 bases, leaving 6 bases of the junction unmatched. There are 14 residues in the CDR3. CDR3 in DNA: TGTGCCAGCAGTTTTCAGGGGGCATCGAAGACCCAGTACTTC. Its protein product is CASSFQGASKTQYF.